This T cell receptor beta chain comes out of a study of T cells in Graves' hyperthyroidism and ophthalmopathy. V lost 6 bases and J lost 2; bases outside the gene matches: 6. The CDR3 length is 14 residues. Germline CDR1 is LNHNV and CDR2 is YYDKDF (reference sequence). RNA transcripts provided the source from which TCR beta CDR3 regions were amplified. An initial round of RT-PCR targeting the TCR CDR3 relied on the HTBI primer set. TCRdb re-analysed the multiplex PCR reads in MiXCR, keeping a single row per CDR3 protein. The table records approximately 560,000 distinct CDR3 sequences, about 15% of them present only once. A few counts support this clonotype.

The origin of this receptor is a woman aged 25-40 years with Graves' hyperthyroidism. The V gene is TRBV15, the J gene TRBJ1-1; 7 bases are a match to TRBD1. What was sequenced was blood. The CDR3 DNA is TGTGCCACCAGTCCACAGGGGACAAACACTGAAGCTTTCTTT. It encodes CATSPQGTNTEAFF.